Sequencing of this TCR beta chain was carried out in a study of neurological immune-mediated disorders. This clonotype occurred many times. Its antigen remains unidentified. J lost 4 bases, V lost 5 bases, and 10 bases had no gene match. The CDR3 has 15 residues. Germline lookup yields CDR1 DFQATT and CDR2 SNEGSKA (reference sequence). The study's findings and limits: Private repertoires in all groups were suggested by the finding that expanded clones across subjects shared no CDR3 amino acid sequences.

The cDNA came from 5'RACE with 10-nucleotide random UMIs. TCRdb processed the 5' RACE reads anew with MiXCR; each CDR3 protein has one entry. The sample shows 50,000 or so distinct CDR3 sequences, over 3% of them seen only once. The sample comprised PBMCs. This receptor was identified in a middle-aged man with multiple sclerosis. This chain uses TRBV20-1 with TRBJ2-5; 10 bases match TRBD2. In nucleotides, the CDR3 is TGCAGTGCTCCCCCCCCAGCGGGGGGGCGAGAGACCCAGTACTTC. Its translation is CSAPPPAGGRETQYF.